The source of this TCR beta chain is a study of T cell changes during pregnancy in multiple sclerosis. The CDR3 length is 15 residues. V dropped 5 bases and J dropped 3; count of bases not matched to a gene: 6. CDR1 is LGHNT, CDR2 FRNRAP, per germline. Data came from immunoSEQ multiplex PCR; TCRdb stores just in-frame clones and leaves some out. The sample lists 50,000 or so clones; 85% to 95% were seen once. The sequenced sample was CD4+ T cells from peripheral blood mononuclear cells, obtained in the second trimester of pregnancy. This rearrangement joins TRBV12-5 to TRBJ2-1, with 8 bases matching TRBD2. The source is a female donor with multiple sclerosis, enrolled in a pregnancy study. The CDR3 reads CASGPSGGNYNEQFF. CDR3 sequence (DNA): TGTGCTAGTGGTCCGAGCGGGGGCAACTACAATGAGCAGTTCTTC. The full variable domain, its missing parts supplied by reference TRBV12-5 and TRBJ2-1, is DARVTQTPRHKVTEMGQEVTMRCQPILGHNTVFWYRQTMMQGLELLAYFRNRAPLDDSGMPKDRFSAEMPDATLATLKIQPSEPRDSAVYFCASGPSGGNYNEQFFGPGTRLTVL.